This entry lists 28 T cell receptor beta chains sequenced from one sample in a study of cytomegalovirus exposure and HLA in healthy donors. Researchers ran the PCR with 60 Vbeta and 13 Jbeta primers. Data came from immunoSEQ multiplex PCR; TCRdb stores just in-frame clones and leaves some out. The sample records approximately 120,000 clones, approximately 82% being singletons. Sequences were obtained from PBMCs. The source of these receptors is a man in his late teens or twenties in good health and CMV-seropositive.

This sequence joins TRBV7-2 and TRBJ2-1; maybe TRBD1 (6 bases). The germline CDR1 and CDR2 sequences are SGHTA and FQGNSA. The ends were cut back, 1 base at V and 0 bases at J, with 7 bases in the middle. This CDR3 has 15 residues. The CDR3: CASSLVRGSYNEQFF. The CDR3 nucleotides are TGTGCCAGCAGCTTAGTCAGGGGCTCCTACAATGAGCAGTTCTTC.

The CDR3 nucleotides are TGTGCCTGGGCGAATACAGATACGCAGTATTTT. It translates to CAWANTDTQYF. The V call is TRBV30, the J call TRBJ2-3; D call uncertain. The CDR3 runs to 11 residues. V lost 5 bases and J lost 3, with 6 bases in between. CDR1 GTSNPN and CDR2 SVGIG come from the germline V gene (reference sequence).

In nucleotides, the CDR3 is TGTGCCAGTAGTCTCAGCGGGGTCCAGTCAGATACGCAGTATTTT. Its translation: CASSLSGVQSDTQYF. The chain combines TRBV19 with TRBJ2-3; 7 bases align to TRBD2. Germline V lookup: CDR1 LNHDA, CDR2 SQIVND (reference sequence). The CDR3 totals 15 residues. The junction had 9 bases not matched to a gene; V was cut back by 5 bases and J by 4 bases.

This chain links TRBV29-1 with TRBJ1-1; TRBD1 is a possible D gene (6 bases). Per germline, CDR1 SQVTM and CDR2 ANQGSEA. Trimming removed 0 bases at V and 2 bases at J, with 10 bases between. This CDR3 spans 14 amino acids. The CDR3 sequence: CSVEERGSNTEAFF. CDR3 DNA: TGCAGCGTTGAAGAAAGGGGGTCTAACACTGAAGCTTTCTTT.

The chain has TRBV9 and TRBJ1-3; the D is unclear. This CDR3 is built from 15 residues. From germline, CDR1 is SGDLS and CDR2 YYNGEE. Trimming pared 0 bases from V and 3 bases from J, leaving 10 bases between. The CDR3 here is CASSVDGWSGNTIYF. CDR3 DNA: TGTGCCAGCAGCGTAGATGGATGGAGTGGAAACACCATATATTTT.

The table lists this clone with a count of one. This sequence joins TRBV19 and TRBJ1-3; D is undetermined. CDR1 LNHDA and CDR2 SQIVND come from the germline V gene (reference sequence). Trimming took off 7 bases at V and 2 bases at J, with 15 bases between the two ends. This CDR3 spans 15 amino acids. For the CDR3, the DNA is TGTGCCAGTACCCCGGGAGGGTTCACTGGAAACACCATATATTTT. Its translation is CASTPGGFTGNTIYF.

The rearrangement joins TRBV5-8 to TRBJ1-5, with 8 bases matching TRBD1. Trimming at V came to 9 bases and at J to 2 bases, leaving 7 bases not matched to a gene. Germline-derived CDR1 and CDR2 are SGHTS and YDEGEE. The CDR3 has 14 residues. The DNA for the CDR3 is TGTGCCACTACGACAGGGGTGGGCAATCAGCCCCAGCATTTT. Encoded protein: CATTTGVGNQPQHF. Together with reference TRBV5-8 and TRBJ1-5, the CDR3 gives the full variable domain: EAGVTQSPTHLIKTRGQQATLRCSPISGHTSVYWYQQALGLGLQFLLWYDEGEERNRGNFPPRFSGRQFPNYSSELNVNALELEDSALYLCATTTGVGNQPQHFGDGTRLSIL.

The CDR3 DNA reads as TGTGCCATCAGTGGGGCCATGAACACTGAAGCTTTCTTT. Translating gives CAISGAMNTEAFF. V and J are TRBV10-3 and TRBJ1-1, with no clear D. Germline lookup yields CDR1 ENHRY and CDR2 SYGVKD. This CDR3 is 13 amino acids long. V was trimmed by 4 bases and J by 0 bases, leaving 6 bases between them.

The genes are TRBV6-5 and TRBJ2-7, with 7 bases matching TRBD2. Unmatched junction bases numbered 8, after V lost 6 bases and J lost 0 bases. This CDR3 has 15 residues. Germline V CDR1 and CDR2: MNHEY, SVGAGI. The CDR3 sequence: CASSTSGVPSYEQYF. The CDR3 region has the DNA TGTGCCAGCAGCACGAGCGGGGTACCCTCCTACGAGCAGTACTTC.

This chain uses TRBV29-1 with TRBJ2-2; D not resolved. Trimming removed 0 bases at V and 1 base at J, with 9 bases between. The germline V gene has CDR1 SQVTM and CDR2 ANQGSEA. This CDR3 is built from 15 residues. CDR3 sequence (DNA): TGCAGCGTTGAAGATACGGCAGGGAACACCGGGGAGCTGTTTTTT. Its protein product is CSVEDTAGNTGELFF.

This clone was observed a single time. The chain's CDR3 is CASRPPSGNTGELFF. CDR3 nucleotide sequence: TGTGCCAGCAGGCCGCCTAGCGGGAACACCGGGGAGCTGTTTTTT. This rearrangement joins TRBV28 to TRBJ2-2; 7 bases agree with TRBD2. The V gene's germline CDR1 is MDHEN and CDR2 SYDVKM. CDR3 size: 15 residues. V lost 6 bases and J lost 1; bases outside the gene matches: 5.

The genes are TRBV6-1 and TRBJ1-5; 11 positions match TRBD1. From germline, CDR1 is MNHNS and CDR2 SASEGT. There are 15 residues in the CDR3. The V gene end was trimmed by 3 bases and the J gene end by 7 bases; junction bases not matched to a gene: 5. The CDR3 loop reads CASSDHGTGGQPQHF. The CDR3 DNA is TGTGCCAGCAGTGACCACGGGACAGGGGGACAGCCCCAGCATTTT.

The rearrangement uses TRBV28 and TRBJ1-2; D may be TRBD1 (5 bases). The CDR3 spans 18 residues. Trimming stripped 5 bases from V and 4 bases from J, with 26 bases between. Germline V CDR1 and CDR2: MDHEN, SYDVKM. CDR3 protein: CASSPPLGEDPSGYGYTF. The DNA for the CDR3 is TGTGCCAGCAGTCCTCCGTTGGGGGAGGACCCTTCCGGCTATGGCTACACCTTC.

This chain uses TRBV7-9 with TRBJ2-1; no clear D. The V gene lost 5 bases and the J gene lost 10 bases, with 6 bases spanning the gap. Germline CDR1 is SEHNR and CDR2 is FQNEAQ (reference sequence). The CDR3 extends over 10 amino acids. The CDR3: CASSAKEQFF. The CDR3 coding sequence is TGTGCCAGCAGCGCTAAGGAGCAGTTCTTC.

The chain uses TRBV28 and TRBJ2-7; 9 bases fit TRBD1. There are 15 residues in the CDR3. V was clipped by 8 bases and J by 3 bases; unmatched bases: 11. Germline-derived CDR1 and CDR2 are MDHEN and SYDVKM. CDR3 loop: CASCYRDRENYEQYF. For the CDR3, the DNA is TGTGCCAGCTGTTACCGGGACAGGGAAAACTACGAGCAGTACTTC. Full variable domain (outside the CDR3, taken from reference TRBV28 and TRBJ2-7): DVKVTQSSRYLVKRTGEKVFLECVQDMDHENMFWYRQDPGLGLRLIYFSYDVKMKEKGDIPEGYSVSREKKERFSLILESASTNQTSMYLCASCYRDRENYEQYFGPGTRLTVT.

The DNA of the CDR3 is TGCGCCAGCAGCCAAGAAATAGGGGAGGGTCAGCCCCAGCATTTT. This gives the protein CASSQEIGEGQPQHF. The chain couples TRBV4-1 to TRBJ1-5, with D possibly TRBD1 on 5 matching bases. The CDR3 length is 15 residues. Trimming left V 0 bases short and J 6 bases short, with 12 bases between. Germline CDR1 reads MGHRA; CDR2 reads YSYEKL.

This rearrangement joins TRBV5-6 to TRBJ2-5, with 15 nucleotides matching TRBD2. This CDR3 comprises 17 residues. J lost 1 base, V lost 4 bases, and 5 bases had no gene match. In germline, CDR1 is SGHDT, CDR2 YYEEEE. The CDR3 here is CASSQGLAGGLQETQYF. CDR3 sequence (DNA): TGTGCCAGCAGCCAGGGACTAGCGGGGGGCCTCCAAGAGACCCAGTACTTC.

The chain employs TRBV19 and TRBJ2-4, with a tentative D call TRBD1 (6 bases). The germline gives CDR1 LNHDA, CDR2 SQIVND (reference sequence). Between the trimmed V and J ends, which lost 1 base and 3 bases, there was a span of 10 bases. There are 15 residues in the CDR3. This CDR3 reads CASSIVQGGKNIQYF. The CDR3 bases are TGTGCCAGTAGTATAGTTCAAGGGGGCAAAAACATTCAGTACTTC.

The CDR3 region is CASSLGTGGHEQYF. CDR3 DNA: TGTGCCAGCAGTTTAGGGACAGGGGGCCACGAGCAGTACTTC. The V gene is TRBV27, the J gene TRBJ2-7; 12 bases are shared with TRBD1. Trimming cost V 2 bases and J 5 bases; bases outside gene matches: 1. CDR1 is MNHEY, CDR2 SMNVEV, per germline (reference sequence). CDR3 length: 14 residues.

The J gene is TRBJ1-2, the V gene TRBV5-1; 8 bases are shared with TRBD1. The CDR3 contains 15 residues. Trimming took 0 bases from V and 7 from J; bases not matched to a gene: 8. Germline V CDR1 and CDR2: SGHRS, YFSETQ. The CDR3 DNA follows: TGCGCCAGCAGCTTGGGGGGGGACAGGCAAGCTGGCTACACCTTC. It encodes CASSLGGDRQAGYTF.

The genes are TRBV5-8 and TRBJ2-3, with a possible D match to TRBD1 (5 bases). The CDR3 is 16 residues long. Germline V CDR1 and CDR2: SGHTS, YDEGEE. V lost 2 bases, J lost 5 bases, and 18 bases lay in between. DNA for the CDR3: TGTGCCAGCAGCTTAAATTACAGGCGGTCGGGAGATACGCAGTATTTT. Translation gives CASSLNYRRSGDTQYF.

The chain is built from TRBV4-1 and TRBJ1-4, with D perhaps TRBD1 (6 bases). Germline V gives CDR1 MGHRA, CDR2 YSYEKL. CDR3 size: 15 residues. V was clipped by 8 bases and J by 2 bases, with 15 bases between them. CDR3 loop: CASGPQGATNEKLFF. DNA of the CDR3: TGCGCCAGCGGCCCACAGGGAGCTACTAATGAAAAACTGTTTTTT.

The chain combines TRBV29-1 with TRBJ1-1, with D possibly matching TRBD1 (6 bases). This CDR3 region has 12 residues. V shed 5 bases and J shed 1 base, with 8 bases lying between them. The germline V gene has CDR1 SQVTM and CDR2 ANQGSEA. The CDR3 sequence: CSVLQGNTEAFF. CDR3 DNA: TGCAGCGTTCTACAGGGGAACACTGAAGCTTTCTTT.

This chain links TRBV27 with TRBJ2-7; TRBD1 matches at 8 bases. The ends lost 5 bases at V and 5 bases at J; junction bases unmatched: 5. This CDR3 contains 13 residues. The germline gives CDR1 MNHEY, CDR2 SMNVEV (reference sequence). The CDR3 protein is CASSRQGANEQYF. CDR3 nucleotides: TGTGCCAGCAGTCGGCAGGGGGCCAACGAGCAGTACTTC.

This clone has only one observation. The rearrangement uses TRBV6-6 and TRBJ2-1; no firm D call. CDR3 length: 12 amino acids. The V and J ends lost 2 bases and 8 bases respectively, with 7 bases between them. CDR1 MNHNY and CDR2 SVGAGI come from the germline V gene (reference sequence). CDR3 sequence reads: CASSYVRDEQFF. The CDR3 DNA follows: TGTGCCAGCAGTTACGTCCGCGATGAGCAGTTCTTC.

V gene TRBV6-5 combines with J gene TRBJ2-3; maybe TRBD1 (6 bases). Germline V CDR1 and CDR2: MNHEY, SVGAGI. Trimming pared 2 bases from V and 7 bases from J, leaving 10 bases between. The CDR3 loop spans 13 amino acids. In nucleotides, the CDR3 is TGTGCCAGCAGTTACGGGGGCATGAATACGCAGTATTTT. This gives the protein CASSYGGMNTQYF.

The gene calls are TRBV7-6 and TRBJ1-1, with a possible D match to TRBD1 (6 bases). The V gene's germline CDR1 is SGHVS and CDR2 FNYEAQ. This CDR3 spans 13 amino acids. V lost 7 bases, J lost 8 bases, and 17 bases lay in between. The CDR3 coding sequence is TGTGCCAGCACGACCTCAACGGGGGGCGAAGCTTTCTTT. As protein: CASTTSTGGEAFF.

The chain uses TRBV10-2 and TRBJ2-7; D perhaps matches TRBD2 (6 bases). This CDR3 comprises 15 residues. Germline CDR1 reads WSHSY; CDR2 reads SAAADI. The V end lost 4 bases, the J end lost 7 bases, and 20 bases lay between the germline ends. CDR3 sequence reads: CASSGGTSTIWEQYF. DNA of the CDR3: TGCGCCAGCAGTGGAGGGACTTCAACTATTTGGGAGCAGTACTTC.